Below, 15 T cell receptor beta chains from the same sample are listed, as sequenced in a study of Graves' ophthalmopathy and Graves' hyperthyroidism. Amplification of the TCR beta CDR3 regions used RNA transcripts (as template). Following a first-round RT-PCR that used HTBI primers, a second-round multiplex PCR was carried out. MiXCR was run by TCRdb on the multiplex PCR reads, yielding one entry per CDR3 protein. In the table there are 350,000 to 400,000 distinct CDR3 sequences, roughly 15% of which are singletons. Sample: peripheral blood. These receptors all come from a young woman with stable Graves' hyperthyroidism.

The V call is TRBV11-2, the J call TRBJ1-2; perhaps TRBD1 as D (6 bases). Germline-derived CDR1 and CDR2 are SGHAT and FQNNGV. The CDR3 covers 15 residues. Deletions cut 5 bases from V and 5 bases from J, with 18 bases between. Written as DNA, the CDR3 is TGTGCCAGCAGCCCTAGTGCCGGGGGCGGATATGGCTACACCTTC. Translating it yields CASSPSAGGGYGYTF.

This clonotype was counted ten times or more. DNA of the CDR3: TGTGCCAGCAGTTTAGGGGGTAATTTTCAAGAGACCCAGTACTTC. It encodes CASSLGGNFQETQYF. This rearrangement joins TRBV12-3 or TRBV12-4 to TRBJ2-5, with D uncertain. V was shortened by 1 base and J by 2 bases, with 11 bases between the two germline ends. CDR3 length equals 15 residues.

There are a few counts of this clonotype. The junction does not match germline at one end; this may be a read error. The V gene is TRBV19, the J gene TRBJ2-4; TRBD1 matches at 11 bases. CDR1 is LNHDA and CDR2 is SQIVND in the germline V gene (reference sequence). The CDR3 is 15 amino acids. The chain's CDR3 is CASSIPGTGGNIKYF. CDR3 DNA: TGTGCCAGTAGTATCCCCGGGACAGGGGGAAACATTAAGTACTTC.

V gene TRBV5-1 combines with J gene TRBJ2-7; D is undetermined. The CDR3 length is 13 residues. Per the germline V gene, CDR1 is SGHRS and CDR2 is YFSETQ. V was trimmed by 2 bases and J by 6 bases, leaving 12 bases between them. The CDR3 spells CASSFRSLGEQYF. The CDR3, as DNA: TGCGCCAGCAGCTTTCGGTCCCTGGGCGAGCAGTACTTC.

The chain couples TRBV11-2 to TRBJ2-2; 10 bases are a match to TRBD2. V lost 2 bases and J lost 7; bases outside the gene matches: 10. The CDR3 spans 17 residues. Germline V gives CDR1 SGHAT, CDR2 FQNNGV. CDR3 bases: TGTGCCAGCAGCTTATTGCGAGCGGGGGGGCAGGACGGGGAGCTGTTTTTT. Protein product: CASSLLRAGGQDGELFF.

This clonotype was seen at least ten times. J is TRBJ1-1 and V is TRBV12-3 or TRBV12-4; a weak D match, TRBD1 (5 bases). Deletions cut 6 bases from V and 1 base from J, with 12 bases between. There are 14 residues in the CDR3. This CDR3 is CASRDDSQNTEAFF. CDR3 sequence (DNA): TGTGCCAGCAGGGACGACAGTCAGAACACTGAAGCTTTCTTT.

This clonotype has at least ten counts. The chain uses TRBV29-1 and TRBJ2-5; tentatively, D is TRBD1 or TRBD2 (5 bases each). Germline lookup yields CDR1 SQVTM and CDR2 ANQGSEA. V shed 7 bases and J shed 1 base, with 13 bases lying between them. CDR3 length: 13 residues. The CDR3 region is CSAGDGLQETQYF. For the CDR3, the DNA is TGCAGCGCTGGGGACGGCCTCCAAGAGACCCAGTACTTC.

There are many counts of this clonotype. This chain uses TRBV6-1 with TRBJ1-2; TRBD1 is a possible D gene (6 bases). V was pared by 7 bases and J by 3 bases, with 15 bases between. Germline assignment: CDR1 MNHNS and CDR2 SASEGT. The CDR3 has 14 amino acids. The CDR3 region is CASTRRGGDYGYTF. CDR3 DNA: TGTGCCAGCACTCGCCGGGGGGGCGACTATGGCTACACCTTC.

This clonotype was seen only a few times. V gene TRBV29-1 combines with J gene TRBJ2-5; 9 bases align to TRBD2. The CDR3 has 15 amino acids. CDR1 is SQVTM and CDR2 is ANQGSEA in the germline V gene. Losses at the gene ends were 7 bases for V and 1 base for J; bases not matched to a gene: 10. This CDR3 reads CSGGQAAGGQETQYF. CDR3 sequence (DNA): TGCAGCGGGGGGCAAGCAGCGGGGGGCCAAGAGACCCAGTACTTC.

This clonotype was seen ten or more times. The rearrangement joins TRBV19 to TRBJ2-3; 9 nucleotides line up with TRBD2. Germline lookup yields CDR1 LNHDA and CDR2 SQIVND (reference sequence). Trimming at V came to 3 bases and at J to 0 bases, leaving 7 bases not matched to a gene. The CDR3 totals 17 residues. The CDR3 sequence: CASSIVSGGSSTDTQYF. As DNA, the CDR3 is TGTGCCAGTAGTATCGTAAGCGGGGGGTCTAGCACAGATACGCAGTATTTT. Variable domain in full (rest from reference TRBV19 and TRBJ2-3): DGGITQSPKYLFRKEGQNVTLSCEQNLNHDAMYWYRQDPGQGLRLIYYSQIVNDFQKGDIAEGYSVSREKKESFPLTVTSAQKNPTAFYLCASSIVSGGSSTDTQYFGPGTRLTVL.

The rearrangement links TRBV6-1 to TRBJ1-3, with TRBD1 identical over 8 bases. The CDR3 has 13 residues. In germline, CDR1 is MNHNS, CDR2 SASEGT. V lost 8 bases, J lost 4 bases, and 4 bases stayed unmatched. CDR3 sequence: CASGQGIGNTIYF. CDR3 DNA: TGTGCCAGCGGACAGGGAATAGGAAACACCATATATTTT.

This clonotype appeared many times. J is TRBJ2-7 and V is TRBV6-1, with TRBD1 matching 11 bases. V was clipped by 6 bases and J by 2 bases; unmatched bases: 3. Germline assignment: CDR1 MNHNS and CDR2 SASEGT. CDR3 length: 14 residues. The CDR3 loop reads CASSGTGGTYEQYF. The CDR3 DNA reads as TGTGCCAGCAGCGGGACAGGGGGGACCTACGAGCAGTACTTC.

At least ten counts were recorded for this clonotype. This rearrangement joins TRBV6-5 to TRBJ1-1, with D perhaps TRBD1 (5 bases). This CDR3 region has 15 residues. The germline V and J ends were trimmed by 5 bases and 0 bases, with 13 bases remaining between them. Germline V gene sequence: CDR1 MNHEY, CDR2 SVGAGI. Here the CDR3 reads CASSLGHNMNTEAFF. CDR3 sequence (DNA): TGTGCCAGCAGTCTCGGACACAACATGAACACTGAAGCTTTCTTT.

The chain links TRBV12-3 or TRBV12-4 to TRBJ1-5, with 8 bases lining up with TRBD1. Trimming removed 8 bases from V and 6 bases from J; junction bases left unmatched: 9. The CDR3 is 14 amino acids. CDR3 DNA: TGTGCCAGCGCCCGGACAGGGTCCGGTCAGCCCCAGCATTTT. Encoded protein: CASARTGSGQPQHF.

At least ten counts were recorded for this clonotype. The CDR3 reads CASRTMNTEAFF. As DNA, the CDR3 is TGTGCCAGCAGGACCATGAACACTGAAGCTTTCTTT. V and J are TRBV12-3 or TRBV12-4 and TRBJ1-1; D remains unclear. CDR3 size: 12 residues. Trimming shortened V by 6 bases and J by 0 bases, and 5 bases separated the two germline ends.